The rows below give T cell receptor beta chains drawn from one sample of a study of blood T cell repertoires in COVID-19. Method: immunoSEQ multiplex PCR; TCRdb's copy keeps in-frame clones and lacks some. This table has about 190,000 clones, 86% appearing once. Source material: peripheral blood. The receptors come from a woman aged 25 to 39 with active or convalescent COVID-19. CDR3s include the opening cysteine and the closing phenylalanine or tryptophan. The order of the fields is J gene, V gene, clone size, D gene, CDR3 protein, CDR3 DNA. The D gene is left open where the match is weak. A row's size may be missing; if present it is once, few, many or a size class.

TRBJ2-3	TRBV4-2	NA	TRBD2	CASSQTSGIATDTQYF	TGTGCCAGCAGCCAAACTAGCGGGATTGCGACAGATACGCAGTATTTT
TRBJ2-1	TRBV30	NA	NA	CAWSVIWGPGGYNEQFF	TGTGCCTGGAGTGTAATTTGGGGACCCGGGGGTTACAATGAGCAGTTCTTC
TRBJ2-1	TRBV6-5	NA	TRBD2	CASSETSTNEQFF	TGTGCCAGCAGCGAGACTAGCACCAATGAGCAGTTCTTC
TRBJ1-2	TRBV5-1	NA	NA	CASSLDPRDFYGYTF	TGCGCCAGCAGCTTGGATCCCCGGGATTTCTATGGCTACACCTTC
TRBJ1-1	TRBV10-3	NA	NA	CAISDSHRVGTEAFF	TGTGCCATCAGTGACTCCCACAGGGTGGGCACTGAAGCTTTCTTT
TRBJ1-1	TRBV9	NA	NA	CASSVGSGGFPFF	TGTGCCAGCAGCGTAGGGAGTGGGGGGTTTCCTTTCTTT
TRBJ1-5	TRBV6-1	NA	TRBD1	CASSETFWQGANSNQPQHF	TGTGCCAGCAGTGAAACTTTTTGGCAGGGGGCGAATAGCAATCAGCCCCAGCATTTT
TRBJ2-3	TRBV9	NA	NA	CASSVGLGGTDTQYF	TGTGCCAGCAGCGTAGGGCTAGGGGGTACAGATACGCAGTATTTT
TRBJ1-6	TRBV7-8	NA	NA	CASSLSNSPLHF	TGTGCCAGCAGCCTTAGTAATTCACCCCTCCACTTT
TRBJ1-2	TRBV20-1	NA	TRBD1	CSASRVGGLEGYTF	TGCAGTGCCAGTCGCGTAGGGGGCTTGGAAGGCTACACCTTC
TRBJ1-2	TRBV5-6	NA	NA	CASSFDYRANYGYTF	TGTGCCAGCAGCTTCGATTACAGGGCTAACTATGGCTACACCTTC
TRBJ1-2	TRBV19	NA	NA	CASSIPAQGGGYGYTF	TGTGCCAGTAGTATTCCAGCGCAGGGAGGAGGCTATGGCTACACCTTC
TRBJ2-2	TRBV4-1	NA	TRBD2	CASSQRDRSSGRASTGELFF	TGCGCCAGCAGCCAACGGGACAGAAGTAGCGGGAGGGCCTCAACCGGGGAGCTGTTTTTT
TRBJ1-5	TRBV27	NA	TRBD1	CASSLWSGQGVDQPQHF	TGTGCCAGCAGTTTATGGTCGGGACAGGGGGTGGATCAGCCCCAGCATTTT
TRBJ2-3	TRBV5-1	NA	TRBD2	CASSPRAGDMDTQYF	TGCGCCAGCAGCCCTCGGGCGGGAGATATGGATACGCAGTATTTT
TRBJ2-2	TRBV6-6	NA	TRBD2	CASRDTSGANTGELFF	TGTGCCAGCAGGGATACTAGCGGCGCGAACACCGGGGAGCTGTTTTTT
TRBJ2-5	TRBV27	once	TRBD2	CASSFRISGRVETQYF	TGTGCCAGCAGTTTTAGGATTAGCGGGAGAGTAGAGACCCAGTACTTC
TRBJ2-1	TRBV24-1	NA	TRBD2	CATSDALAGVEQFF	TGTGCCACCAGTGATGCCCTAGCGGGAGTTGAGCAGTTCTTC
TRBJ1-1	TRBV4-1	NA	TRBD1	CASSFGTVNTEAFF	TGCGCCAGCAGTTTCGGGACAGTGAACACTGAAGCTTTCTTT
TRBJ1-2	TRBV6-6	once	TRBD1	CASSYFRGQSYGYTF	TGTGCCAGCAGTTACTTTAGGGGGCAGTCCTATGGCTACACCTTC
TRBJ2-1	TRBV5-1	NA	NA	CASSSGLFSSYNEQFF	TGCGCCAGCAGCTCCGGACTATTTAGCTCCTACAATGAGCAGTTCTTC
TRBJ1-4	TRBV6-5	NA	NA	CASSSRDTGEKLFF	TGTGCCAGCAGTTCCCGGGACACCGGAGAAAAACTGTTTTTT
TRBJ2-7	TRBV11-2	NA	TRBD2	CASSPIAGGPYEQYF	TGTGCCAGCAGCCCGATAGCGGGGGGTCCCTACGAGCAGTACTTC
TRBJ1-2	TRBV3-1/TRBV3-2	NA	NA	CASSQVEGYGYTF	TGTGCCAGCAGCCAAGTGGAGGGCTATGGCTACACCTTC
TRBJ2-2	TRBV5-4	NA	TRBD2	CATGGPNTGELFF	TGTGCCACGGGGGGGCCGAACACCGGGGAGCTGTTTTTT
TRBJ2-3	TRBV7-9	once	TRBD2	CASSLLAGATDTQYF	TGTGCCAGCAGCTTACTAGCGGGTGCGACAGATACGCAGTATTTT
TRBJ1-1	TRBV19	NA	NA	CASSIGTPNTEAFF	TGTGCCAGTAGTATAGGGACACCCAACACTGAAGCTTTCTTT
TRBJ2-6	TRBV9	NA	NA	CASTRTTQNRASGANVLTF	TGTGCCAGCACCCGAACAACTCAAAACAGGGCCTCTGGGGCCAACGTCCTGACTTTC
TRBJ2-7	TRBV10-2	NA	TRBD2	CASSPREGFYEQYF	TGCGCCAGCAGTCCACGGGAGGGTTTCTACGAGCAGTACTTC
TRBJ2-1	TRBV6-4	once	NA	CASSDLGRVVDEQFF	TGTGCCAGCAGTGACTTGGGGAGAGTAGTCGATGAGCAGTTCTTC
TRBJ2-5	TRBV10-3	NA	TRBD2	CAISEPPSGQETQYF	TGTGCCATCAGTGAGCCTCCTAGCGGACAAGAGACCCAGTACTTC
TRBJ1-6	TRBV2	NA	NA	CASSGTVNNSPLHF	TGTGCCAGCAGTGGCACAGTTAATAATTCACCCCTCCACTTT
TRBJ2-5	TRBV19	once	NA	CASTSGGAGRRETQYF	TGTGCCAGTACCTCAGGCGGCGCAGGGAGGAGGGAGACCCAGTACTTC
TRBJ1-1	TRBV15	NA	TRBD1	CATSRDPGGKTEAFF	TGTGCCACCAGCAGAGATCCAGGGGGCAAGACTGAAGCTTTCTTT
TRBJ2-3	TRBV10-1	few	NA	CASSSFSRERDTQYF	TGCGCCAGCAGTTCTTTCTCCCGGGAGCGAGATACGCAGTATTTT
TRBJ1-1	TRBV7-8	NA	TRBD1	CASSFPEDRSYMNTEAFF	TGTGCCAGCAGCTTTCCGGAGGACAGGTCTTACATGAACACTGAAGCTTTCTTT
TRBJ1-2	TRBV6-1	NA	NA	CASSEPFNYGYTF	TGTGCCAGCAGTGAACCTTTTAACTATGGCTACACCTTC
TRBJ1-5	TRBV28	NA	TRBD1	CASSSPTGGYSNQPQHF	TGTGCCAGCAGTTCTCCTACAGGGGGCTATAGCAATCAGCCCCAGCATTTT
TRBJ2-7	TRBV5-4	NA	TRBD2	CASSRPASGMVYEQYF	TGTGCCAGCAGCAGGCCAGCTAGCGGGATGGTGTACGAGCAGTACTTC
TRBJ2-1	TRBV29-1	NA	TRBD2	CSVERTRISEQFF	TGCAGCGTTGAAAGGACTAGAATTAGTGAGCAGTTCTTC
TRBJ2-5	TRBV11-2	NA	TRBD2	CASSSFLSSGETRTQYF	TGTGCCAGCAGCTCTTTTCTTTCTAGCGGAGAGACTCGGACCCAGTACTTC
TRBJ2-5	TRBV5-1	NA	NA	CASSPRRPWGPSETQYF	TGCGCCAGCAGCCCCAGACGTCCTTGGGGCCCCAGTGAGACCCAGTACTTC
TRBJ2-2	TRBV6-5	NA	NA	CASSYSISLAGELFF	TGTGCCAGCAGTTACTCGATATCTTTAGCCGGGGAGCTGTTTTTT
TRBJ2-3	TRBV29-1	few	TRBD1	CSVTTNRGKGTDTQYF	TGCAGCGTTACGACGAACAGGGGCAAAGGCACAGATACGCAGTATTTT
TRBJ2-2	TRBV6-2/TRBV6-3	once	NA	CASSIRRTLNTGELFF	TGTGCCAGCAGTATCCGGCGGACACTCAACACCGGGGAGCTGTTTTTT
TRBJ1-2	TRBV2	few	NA	CASSEWTAYGYTF	TGTGCCAGCAGTGAATGGACAGCTTATGGCTACACCTTC
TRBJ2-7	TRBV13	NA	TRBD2	CASSLIAGSSYEQYF	TGTGCCAGCAGTCTTATAGCGGGATCGTCCTACGAGCAGTACTTC
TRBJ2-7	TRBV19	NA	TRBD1	CASSLPGQGAIEQYF	TGTGCCAGTAGTCTCCCAGGACAGGGGGCGATCGAGCAGTACTTC
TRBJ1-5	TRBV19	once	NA	CASSLVASSNQPQHF	TGTGCCAGTAGTCTCGTCGCCAGTAGCAATCAGCCCCAGCATTTT
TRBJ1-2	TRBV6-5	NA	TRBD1	CASSYSGTGTAHGYTF	TGTGCCAGCAGTTATTCCGGGACAGGGACGGCACATGGCTACACCTTC
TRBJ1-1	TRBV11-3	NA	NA	CASSRGGPDPSEAFF	TGTGCCAGCAGCCGGGGGGGCCCGGATCCTTCTGAAGCTTTCTTT
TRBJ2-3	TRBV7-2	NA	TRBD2	CASSPTSGSADTQYF	TGTGCCAGCAGCCCGACTAGCGGGAGTGCAGATACGCAGTATTTT